A selection of T cell receptor beta chains follows, all from one sample in a study of blood T cell repertoires in COVID-19. The assay was immunoSEQ multiplex PCR, and TCRdb's table has in-frame clones only and misses some. Among about 120,000 clones listed, 82% were seen once. Material for sequencing was peripheral blood. All receptors derive from a woman aged 70 to 79 with acute or convalescent COVID-19. Both conserved end residues are part of each CDR3. The D gene is left open where the match is weak. Expanded clones get a size class; other rows say once, few or many, or leave the size out.

clone_size	d_call	v_call	j_call	cdr3_nt	cdr3_aa
few	NA	TRBV28	TRBJ1-2	TGTGCCAGCAGTTTCGGTGGTGGCTACACCTTC	CASSFGGGYTF
NA	TRBD1	TRBV19	TRBJ1-2	TGTGCCAGTAAAACAGGGGGTGCTAACTATGGCTACACCTTC	CASKTGGANYGYTF
once	TRBD2	TRBV11-3	TRBJ2-2	TGTGCCAGCAGCTTTTTCACTAGCGGGGGGTTCACCGGGGAGCTGTTTTTT	CASSFFTSGGFTGELFF
NA	NA	TRBV2	TRBJ1-2	TGTGCCGCCAGAGGAAGTTCTAACTATGGCTACACCTTC	CAARGSSNYGYTF
NA	NA	TRBV15	TRBJ1-1	TGTGCCACCAGACTGGAGGCCGTCATGAACACTGAAGCTTTCTTT	CATRLEAVMNTEAFF
NA	NA	TRBV7-6	TRBJ2-3	TGTGCCAGCAGCTTAGGGGCCACGTACACAGATACGCAGTATTTT	CASSLGATYTDTQYF
few	NA	TRBV9	TRBJ1-2	TGTGCCAGCAGCGCGACAGCTAAGTACTATGGCTACACCTTC	CASSATAKYYGYTF
NA	NA	TRBV2	TRBJ1-2	TGTGCCAGCACGTCGGGGAGTGGTGGCTACACCTTC	CASTSGSGGYTF
NA	TRBD1	TRBV6-5	TRBJ1-5	TGTGCCAGCAGCCCGGGACAGAGTCTCGGGGCCCAGCATTTT	CASSPGQSLGAQHF
NA	NA	TRBV29-1	TRBJ2-7	TGCAGCGTTGGGGCGGGGCGCGGGGCTTACGAGCAGTACTTC	CSVGAGRGAYEQYF
NA	TRBD1	TRBV5-5	TRBJ1-3	TGTGCCAGCAGCTTGCGGACAGGGAAGGCCTACTCTGGAAACACCATATATTTT	CASSLRTGKAYSGNTIYF
NA	TRBD1	TRBV7-9	TRBJ1-2	TGTGCCAGCAGCCCCGGTGGGACAGGGTGGTCGGATGGCTACACCTTC	CASSPGGTGWSDGYTF
NA	NA	TRBV3-1/TRBV3-2	TRBJ1-3	TGTGCCAGCAGCCCCCTGTCCGTTTTCAGCTCTGGAAACACCATATATTTT	CASSPLSVFSSGNTIYF
NA	TRBD1	TRBV7-2	TRBJ2-1	TGTGCCAGCAGCTTAGCCCAGGGGGCACGGGGTGAGCAGTTCTTC	CASSLAQGARGEQFF
NA	TRBD1	TRBV6-2/TRBV6-3	TRBJ2-1	TGTGCCAGCAGTCCCATAGCAAAACCGGGACAGGCGTACAATGAGCAGTTCTTC	CASSPIAKPGQAYNEQFF
NA	TRBD1	TRBV7-2	TRBJ1-6	TGTGCCAGCAGTTTTACAGGGGCACGAAATTCACCCCTCCACTTT	CASSFTGARNSPLHF
NA	NA	TRBV13	TRBJ1-2	TGTGCCAGCATCCGATCACAGCTCACGTATGGCTACACCTTC	CASIRSQLTYGYTF
once	NA	TRBV12-3/TRBV12-4	TRBJ2-1	TGTGCCAGCACTAATCTCTATGAGCAGTTCTTC	CASTNLYEQFF
NA	NA	TRBV10-3	TRBJ2-2	TGTGCCATCAGTGAAATCGGCACCGGGGAGCTGTTTTTT	CAISEIGTGELFF
NA	TRBD2	TRBV7-3	TRBJ2-3	TGTGCCAGCAGCCGACTCCCTAGCGGGGACCGCACAGATACGCAGTATTTT	CASSRLPSGDRTDTQYF
NA	NA	TRBV6-5	TRBJ1-4	TGTGCCAGCAGTTTGGAGCCCCAGGGATTTAATGAAAAACTGTTTTTT	CASSLEPQGFNEKLFF
NA	TRBD1	TRBV4-2	TRBJ1-1	TGTGCCAGCAGCCAAGATCTTAAAGGGGGCGCCGAAGCTTTCTTT	CASSQDLKGGAEAFF
few	NA	TRBV19	TRBJ1-4	TGTGCCAGTAGTGGTACAGGGAATGAAAAACTGTTTTTT	CASSGTGNEKLFF
NA	NA	TRBV6-5	TRBJ1-1	TGTGCCAGCCGCCCCCCATCGGGGGAAGCTTTCTTT	CASRPPSGEAFF
NA	TRBD1	TRBV5-1	TRBJ1-2	TGCGCCAGCAGCCCTGGGGACAGCGCTAACTATGGCTACACCTTC	CASSPGDSANYGYTF
NA	NA	TRBV2	TRBJ1-6	TGTGCCAGCAGTGTGCGGGGGGTGAATTCACCCCTCCACTTT	CASSVRGVNSPLHF
NA	NA	TRBV5-1	TRBJ2-2	TGCGCCAGCAGTATGACGGGGAACACCGGGGAGCTGTTTTTT	CASSMTGNTGELFF
NA	NA	TRBV27	TRBJ1-1	TGTGCCAGCATTCGGTTGGAAGCTTTCTTT	CASIRLEAFF
NA	TRBD1	TRBV10-3	TRBJ2-7	TGTGCCATCAGGGGGACAGGGGGTGGGGAGCAGTACTTC	CAIRGTGGGEQYF